The rows below give T cell receptor beta chains drawn from one sample of a study of shared clonotypes between healthy human individuals. Generated by immunoSEQ multiplex PCR, the TCRdb table keeps only in-frame clones and is missing some. Among about 600,000 clones listed, around 80% were seen once. Specimen: PBMCs. These receptors came from a woman aged 40 to 55 in good health. Some clones in this sample may be carry-over from other donors' samples. Each CDR3 is given with its conserved first and last residue.

J	V	CDR3
TRBJ2-1	TRBV30	CASSRGVAYNEQFF
TRBJ2-7	TRBV4-2	CASSQGDRGYEQYF
TRBJ2-3	TRBV5-5	CASSLVLGSGDTQYF
TRBJ2-2	TRBV19	CASSIEVGELFF
TRBJ2-2	TRBV5-1	CASSLLAGGNTGELFF
TRBJ2-2	TRBV18	CATTGDAGELFF
TRBJ2-1	TRBV9	CASSVGGSDFSYNEQFF
TRBJ2-7	TRBV15	CATSSRQGASYEQYF
TRBJ2-7	TRBV14	CASSQGLAVVYEQYF
TRBJ2-7	TRBV7-2	CASSSPGQGSEQYF
TRBJ1-6	TRBV6-6	CASSERANSPLHF
TRBJ1-4	TRBV7-2	CASSLQAGLNEKLFF
TRBJ1-3	TRBV10-3	CAISESDGNTIYF
TRBJ2-3	TRBV30	CAWGRETSGRSDTQYF
TRBJ1-5	TRBV15	CATSRGGTHGGNQPQHF
TRBJ1-1	TRBV18	CASSPPGLNLPEAFF
TRBJ2-2	TRBV2	CASSVISGRTGELFF
TRBJ2-7	TRBV2	CASMGAGTSGRGYEQYF
TRBJ2-3	TRBV7-6	CASSLAGLGGRNTDTQYF
TRBJ2-7	TRBV9	CASSVGQSSYEQYF
TRBJ2-7	TRBV6-6	CASSKVTDGYEQYF
TRBJ2-1	TRBV21-1	CASSKSYEQFF
TRBJ2-5	TRBV7-8	CASSFSWVTSGSEETQYF
TRBJ2-5	TRBV18	CASSPRTGDLETQYF
TRBJ2-7	TRBV7-9	CASSFLSSYEQYF
TRBJ1-1	TRBV11-2	CASSSRGIGLGTEAFF
TRBJ1-1	TRBV19	CASSSGGLLEAFF
TRBJ2-5	TRBV11-3	CASSLGLEETQYF
TRBJ1-2	TRBV6-5	CASRPPTGGAYGYTF
TRBJ2-7	TRBV14	CASSQGNSYEQYF
TRBJ2-7	TRBV27	CASSFSASYEQYF
TRBJ1-1	TRBV5-1	CASSHGLSAYTEAFF
TRBJ2-5	TRBV18	CASSPPSQETQYF
TRBJ2-7	TRBV27	CASSWQGGYEQYF
TRBJ1-1	TRBV9	CASSPGMNTEAFF
TRBJ1-1	TRBV2	CASSALPVTTEAFF
TRBJ2-1	TRBV29-1	CSSLTNNEQFF
TRBJ2-7	TRBV2	CASTPSIYEQYF
TRBJ1-4	TRBV9	CASSVEAGWQKLFF
TRBJ2-7	TRBV18	CASSPPRLREWGDEQYF
TRBJ2-7	TRBV5-5	CASSYQGAAGYF
TRBJ1-5	TRBV2	CASRPGTASNQPQHF
TRBJ1-2	TRBV4-2	CASSQGWAGTGDGYTF
TRBJ1-2	TRBV2	CASKGLLGGYGYTF
TRBJ1-4	TRBV29-1	CSAGVGNEKLFF
TRBJ1-1	TRBV2	CASSVGDVTEAFF
TRBJ2-7	TRBV15	CATSRDGARYYEQYF
TRBJ1-1	TRBV7-3	CASSLLGIQNTEAFF
TRBJ2-1	TRBV29-1	CSVQAGSQEQFF
TRBJ2-2	TRBV11-3	CASSLDPRVSTGELFF
TRBJ2-2	TRBV5-1	CASMVAPTGELFF
TRBJ2-7	TRBV28	CASSNSGSAREQYF
TRBJ2-1	TRBV11-1	CASSSQRRLDNEQFF
TRBJ2-1	TRBV5-4	CASSQPGQTYNEQFF
TRBJ1-2	TRBV4-2	CASSQSGGRSGYTF